Shown below are 26 T cell receptor beta chains from a single sample sequenced in a study of blood T cell repertoires in COVID-19. Method: immunoSEQ multiplex PCR; TCRdb's copy keeps in-frame clones and lacks some. The sample has about 40,000 clones, around 83% seen once. The sequencing input was peripheral blood. These receptors came from a human donor with acute or convalescent COVID-19. The donor label of this sample is uncertain.

V gene TRBV6-5 combines with J gene TRBJ2-3; 7 bases match TRBD1. The CDR3 spans 12 residues. The V gene's germline CDR1 is MNHEY and CDR2 SVGAGI. Losses at the gene ends were 7 bases for V and 5 bases for J; bases not matched to a gene: 3. The DNA for the CDR3 is TGTGCCAGCACAACAGGGGAAGATACGCAGTATTTT. Translation gives CASTTGEDTQYF.

The chain is built from TRBV28 and TRBJ2-7, with 13 nucleotides matching TRBD2. The CDR3 is 18 residues long. Germline V gives CDR1 MDHEN, CDR2 SYDVKM. V lost 3 bases, J lost 0 bases, and 8 bases stayed unmatched. This CDR3 is CASSLALAGGFGSYEQYF. CDR3 in DNA: TGTGCCAGCAGTTTGGCACTAGCGGGGGGGTTCGGCTCCTACGAGCAGTACTTC. Full variable domain (missing parts from reference TRBV28 and TRBJ2-7): DVKVTQSSRYLVKRTGEKVFLECVQDMDHENMFWYRQDPGLGLRLIYFSYDVKMKEKGDIPEGYSVSREKKERFSLILESASTNQTSMYLCASSLALAGGFGSYEQYFGPGTRLTVT.

This clone has just one count. V usage is TRBV5-1 and J usage is TRBJ1-1; 10 positions match TRBD1. V gave up 0 bases and J gave up 4 bases; unmatched junction bases: 3. Per germline, CDR1 SGHRS and CDR2 YFSETQ. CDR3 length equals 15 residues. CDR3 loop: CASSLGDRGGTEAFF. CDR3 bases: TGCGCCAGCAGCTTGGGGGACAGGGGAGGCACTGAAGCTTTCTTT.

The V and J genes are TRBV19 and TRBJ2-7; possible D gene TRBD1, 6 bases. CDR3 length: 13 residues. The V end lost 4 bases, the J end lost 4 bases, and 11 bases lay between the germline ends. Germline V lookup: CDR1 LNHDA, CDR2 SQIVND (reference sequence). The CDR3 coding sequence is TGTGCCAGTAGTACAGGAGACAGGTACGAGCAGTACTTC. Its protein is CASSTGDRYEQYF.

The rearrangement uses TRBV28 and TRBJ1-4, with TRBD1 identical over 11 bases. The CDR3 runs 19 residues. Trimming removed 0 bases from V and 4 bases from J; junction bases left unmatched: 10. The V gene's germline CDR1 is MDHEN and CDR2 SYDVKM. The CDR3 is CASSLWDPGQGGGNEKLFF. As DNA, the CDR3 is TGTGCCAGCAGTTTATGGGACCCGGGACAGGGGGGTGGTAATGAAAAACTGTTTTTT.

The chain joins TRBV6-5 to TRBJ2-7, with D perhaps TRBD2 (6 bases). V was clipped by 5 bases and J by 1 base, with 15 bases between them. The CDR3 contains 15 residues. Germline CDR1 is MNHEY and CDR2 is SVGAGI. CDR3 amino acids: CASSRGPRESYEQYF. CDR3 in DNA: TGTGCCAGCAGTCGTGGACCCCGGGAGTCCTACGAGCAGTACTTC.

This clone was counted only a few times. The chain links TRBV9 to TRBJ2-5; perhaps TRBD1 as D (6 bases). Trimming pared 3 bases from V and 5 bases from J, leaving 20 bases between. The CDR3 runs 16 residues. Germline V gene sequence: CDR1 SGDLS, CDR2 YYNGEE. This CDR3 is CASSAQQGEVAETQYF. The DNA for the CDR3 is TGTGCCAGCAGCGCCCAACAGGGAGAGGTAGCGGAGACCCAGTACTTC.

The chain carries TRBV7-2 and TRBJ1-5; TRBD1 matches at 8 bases. V lost 2 bases to trimming and J lost 3 bases; unmatched junction nucleotides: 3. CDR1 SGHTA and CDR2 FQGNSA come from the germline V gene. The CDR3 consists of 15 residues. CDR3 coding DNA: TGTGCCAGCAGCTTAAAACAGGGGGACAATCAGCCCCAGCATTTT. It codes for CASSLKQGDNQPQHF.

V usage is TRBV6-5 and J usage is TRBJ1-2; 10 bases match TRBD1. Germline V gene data show CDR1 as MNHEY and CDR2 as SVGAGI. V was pared by 0 bases and J by 6 bases, with 4 bases of the junction left unmatched. This CDR3 is 15 amino acids long. CDR3 in DNA: TGTGCCAGCAGTTACTCCGGGACAGGGGTCGATGGCTACACCTTC. Protein product: CASSYSGTGVDGYTF.

In DNA, the CDR3 is TGTGCCACCAGCTCGCTCTTAGGGGGTTTAGATACGCAGTATTTT. Protein sequence: CATSSLLGGLDTQYF. The chain links TRBV24-1 to TRBJ2-3; D is possibly TRBD1 (6 bases). The CDR3 is 15 amino acids. Deletions cut 7 bases from V and 5 bases from J, with 18 bases between. Germline V lookup: CDR1 KGHDR, CDR2 SFDVKD.

This clone appeared a few times. This sequence joins TRBV5-5 and TRBJ1-5; possibly TRBD1 for D (6 bases). This CDR3 spans 15 amino acids. V lost 0 bases and J lost 4, with 11 bases in between. Looked up from germline, CDR1 is SGHKS and CDR2 is YYEKEE (reference sequence). The CDR3 region is CASSLVTGWNQPQHF. CDR3 coding DNA: TGTGCCAGCAGCTTGGTAACAGGGTGGAATCAGCCCCAGCATTTT. Variable domain in full (rest from reference TRBV5-5 and TRBJ1-5): DAGVTQSPTHLIKTRGQQVTLRCSPISGHKSVSWYQQVLGQGPQFIFQYYEKEERGRGNFPDRFSARQFPNYSSELNVNALLLGDSALYLCASSLVTGWNQPQHFGDGTRLSIL.

V gene TRBV28 combines with J gene TRBJ2-2; possibly TRBD1 for D (5 bases). Germline loops: CDR1 MDHEN, CDR2 SYDVKM. V was clipped by 4 bases and J by 4 bases, with 13 bases between them. The CDR3 runs 15 residues. The CDR3 loop reads CASSSLKGFTGELFF. The CDR3, as DNA: TGTGCCAGCAGTTCCCTAAAGGGGTTCACCGGGGAGCTGTTTTTT.

The gene calls are TRBV3-1 (or the pseudogene TRBV3-2) and TRBJ2-3, with TRBD2 matching over 13 bases. The CDR3 covers 16 residues. Per the germline V gene, CDR1 is LGHDT and CDR2 is YNNKEL (reference sequence). The V and J ends lost 4 bases and 1 base, in that order; junction bases with no gene match: 2. CDR3 nucleotide sequence: TGTGCCAGCAGCCTCGGACTAGCGGGAGGCACAGATACGCAGTATTTT. This gives the protein CASSLGLAGGTDTQYF.

The chain couples TRBV20-1 to TRBJ2-5; no clear D gene. The length of the CDR3 is 11 residues. The ends were cut back, 5 bases at V and 2 bases at J, with 6 bases in the middle. Germline assignment: CDR1 DFQATT and CDR2 SNEGSKA (reference sequence). For the CDR3, the DNA is TGCAGTGCTTCAGGACAAGAGACCCAGTACTTC. As protein: CSASGQETQYF.

Notes on this clone: Additional DNA sequences in this sample encode the identical CDR3. The genes are TRBV27 and TRBJ2-7, with unresolved D. The CDR3 has 11 residues. Germline V lookup: CDR1 MNHEY, CDR2 SMNVEV (reference sequence). V lost 4 bases and J lost 3, with 4 bases in between. CDR3 in amino acids: CASSSYYEQYF. The CDR3, as DNA: TGTGCCAGCAGTTCCTACTACGAGCAGTACTTC.

The chain couples TRBV9 to TRBJ2-2, with TRBD2 as a possible D gene (6 bases). The V end was cut by 0 bases, the J end by 4 bases, with 13 bases between. Germline V gives CDR1 SGDLS, CDR2 YYNGEE. The CDR3 has 16 residues. The DNA for the CDR3 is TGTGCCAGCAGCGTAGACTCCGGGGGTCTCACCGGGGAGCTGTTTTTT. It yields the protein CASSVDSGGLTGELFF.

The rearrangement uses TRBV7-6 and TRBJ1-1; TRBD1 is a possible D gene (5 bases). V was trimmed by 2 bases and J by 1 base, leaving 17 bases between them. CDR3 length: 17 residues. Germline V gene lookup returns CDR1 SGHVS and CDR2 FNYEAQ. The CDR3 sequence: CASSLIRVRSRNTEAFF. CDR3 nucleotide sequence: TGTGCCAGCAGCTTAATCAGGGTTCGGTCAAGGAACACTGAAGCTTTCTTT.

This clone was seen only once. The chain has TRBV27 and TRBJ1-2; TRBD1 matches 9 bases. The V segment lost 4 bases and the J segment 0 bases; nucleotides outside the gene matches: 6. CDR1 and CDR2 (germline): MNHEY, SMNVEV (reference sequence). The CDR3 has 16 residues. The CDR3 region is CASSSPGQGANYGYTF. CDR3 in DNA: TGTGCCAGCAGTTCTCCGGGACAGGGAGCTAACTATGGCTACACCTTC.

V gene TRBV7-2 combines with J gene TRBJ2-1; TRBD2 agrees at 9 bases. V lost 6 bases to trimming and J lost 7 bases; unmatched junction nucleotides: 10. Per the germline V gene, CDR1 is SGHTA and CDR2 is FQGNSA. This CDR3 spans 15 amino acids. CDR3 in DNA: TGTGCCAGCAGGCCAAAGACTAGCGGAAGAAATGAGCAGTTCTTC. Its translation: CASRPKTSGRNEQFF.

V usage is TRBV9 and J usage is TRBJ1-5, with D maybe TRBD1 (5 bases). This CDR3 spans 15 amino acids. V was shortened by 0 bases and J by 4 bases, with 11 bases between the two germline ends. Germline lookup yields CDR1 SGDLS and CDR2 YYNGEE. CDR3 in DNA: TGTGCCAGCAGCGTAGACGGGGGTAGGAATCAGCCCCAGCATTTT. Its protein is CASSVDGGRNQPQHF.

The CDR3 sequence: CASSAYSDEQFF. CDR3 nucleotide sequence: TGTGCCAGCAGCGCATATAGCGATGAGCAGTTCTTC. V and J are TRBV11-3 and TRBJ2-1, with a possible D match to TRBD2 (5 bases). The germline V and J ends were trimmed by 5 bases and 8 bases, with 10 bases remaining between them. The germline V gene has CDR1 SGHNT and CDR2 YENEEA. CDR3 length: 12 amino acids.

This clone was counted at least ten times. V gene TRBV30 combines with J gene TRBJ2-2; possible D gene TRBD1, 5 bases. The CDR3 contains 15 residues. The germline V gene has CDR1 GTSNPN and CDR2 SVGIG (reference sequence). V was shortened by 5 bases and J by 3 bases, with 16 bases between the two germline ends. This CDR3 is CAWSLRQLHTGELFF. In nucleotides, the CDR3 is TGTGCCTGGTCCCTTCGACAGTTACACACCGGGGAGCTGTTTTTT.

This chain links TRBV3-1 (or the pseudogene TRBV3-2) with TRBJ1-5; TRBD1 aligns across 11 bases. The J segment lost 4 bases and the V segment lost 11 bases, leaving 10 bases of the junction unmatched. Germline CDR1 LGHDT, CDR2 YNNKEL (reference sequence). The CDR3 spans 15 residues. The CDR3 is CAGKAGTGGNQPQHF. The CDR3 DNA reads TGTGCCGGCAAAGCTGGGACAGGGGGTAATCAGCCCCAGCATTTT.

The sample holds a few counts of this clone. The V gene is TRBV7-2, the J gene TRBJ2-2; the match to TRBD1 covers 8 bases. This CDR3 has 14 residues. The V and J ends lost 6 bases and 4 bases, in that order; junction bases with no gene match: 4. Per germline, CDR1 SGHTA and CDR2 FQGNSA. DNA for the CDR3: TGTGCCAGCAGGGACAGGGCTTTCACCGGGGAGCTGTTTTTT. Translating gives CASRDRAFTGELFF.

The chain's CDR3 is CASSSGLAGGSSYNEQFF. The CDR3 coding sequence is TGTGCCAGCAGCTCCGGACTAGCGGGAGGGAGCTCCTACAATGAGCAGTTCTTC. The chain joins TRBV5-4 to TRBJ2-1, with 15 bases fitting TRBD2. V shed 3 bases and J 0 bases; nucleotides not matched to a gene: 4. CDR3 length equals 18 residues. The germline CDR1 and CDR2 sequences are SGHNT and YYREEE (reference sequence). The entire variable domain, with the rest obtained from reference TRBV5-4 and TRBJ2-1, is as follows: ETGVTQSPTHLIKTRGQQVTLRCSSQSGHNTVSWYQQALGQGPQFIFQYYREEENGRGNFPPRFSGLQFPNYSSELNVNALELDDSALYLCASSSGLAGGSSYNEQFFGPGTRLTVL.

The rearrangement joins TRBV25-1 to TRBJ1-5, with 7 bases aligning to TRBD1. Germline V lookup: CDR1 MGHDK, CDR2 SYGVNS. The CDR3 contains 16 residues. The V gene end was trimmed by 4 bases and the J gene end by 2 bases; junction bases not matched to a gene: 8. CDR3 residues: CASSAPGGTGNQPQHF. In nucleotides, the CDR3 is TGTGCCAGCAGTGCTCCAGGGGGAACGGGCAATCAGCCCCAGCATTTT.